The 13 T cell receptor beta chains presented below share a single source sample, sequenced in a study of immune heterogeneity within non-small cell lung tumors. With around 0.6 ug used per sample, the template was genomic DNA from bulk tumor. Surgical sampling yielded several biopsies per primary tumor (spaced far apart). With untreated, newly diagnosed non-small cell lung cancer, the patients went on to undergo curative surgery. The authors amplified TCR beta CDR3 by multiplex PCR with 32 V and 13 J primers. A single record per CDR3 protein comes from TCRdb applying MiXCR to the multiplex PCR reads. This sample has around 15,000 distinct CDR3 sequences, with about 31% found just once. Sequencing used lung tumor tissue. The receptor set was obtained from a woman between 50 and 59 years old with non-small cell lung cancer.

This clonotype qualifies as medium-sized. The genes are TRBV30 and TRBJ2-3; a possible D gene is TRBD2 (6 bases). CDR3 length: 13 amino acids. Germline V lookup: CDR1 GTSNPN, CDR2 SVGIG (reference sequence). V dropped 7 bases and J dropped 0 bases, with 11 bases sitting between them. The DNA of the CDR3 is TGTGCCTTGTGGGACTGGAGCACAGATACGCAGTATTTT. Translated: CALWDWSTDTQYF.

This clonotype was recorded a few times. The gene calls are TRBV7-2 and TRBJ1-2, with D possibly being TRBD1 (5 bases). Between the trimmed V and J ends, which lost 4 bases and 8 bases, there was a span of 20 bases. Germline-derived CDR1 and CDR2 are SGHTA and FQGNSA. This CDR3 region has 15 residues. The CDR3 here is CASSSSGTIGLGYTF. CDR3 in DNA: TGTGCCAGCAGCTCTTCCGGGACGATAGGGCTCGGCTACACCTTC.

This clonotype was recorded many times. The CDR3 here is CASSKIRQGGTGELFF. CDR3 nucleotide sequence: TGTGCCAGCTCCAAGATTCGACAGGGAGGCACCGGGGAGCTGTTTTTT. This chain connects TRBV18 to TRBJ2-2; TRBD1 is a possible D gene (7 bases). The CDR3 contains 16 residues. CDR1 is KGHSH and CDR2 is LQKENI in the germline V gene. Deletions cut 6 bases from V and 4 bases from J, with 18 bases between. Filled out from reference TRBV18 and TRBJ2-2, the complete variable domain reads NAGVMQNPRHLVRRRGQEARLRCSPMKGHSHVYWYRQLPEEGLKFMVYLQKENIIDESGMPKERFSAEFPKEGPSILRIQQVVRGDSAAYFCASSKIRQGGTGELFFGEGSRLTVL.

This clonotype was seen repeatedly, ten times or more. The chain couples TRBV9 to TRBJ1-5; D not certain. The germline gives CDR1 SGDLS, CDR2 YYNGEE. With 0 bases removed from V and 2 bases from J, the gap between germline ends came to 9 bases. CDR3 size: 15 residues. The CDR3 loop is CASSVGSQGNQPQHF. CDR3 nucleotide sequence: TGTGCCAGCAGCGTAGGAAGCCAGGGCAATCAGCCCCAGCATTTT.

Only one count was recorded for this clonotype. This chain joins TRBV5-1 and TRBJ1-2; D call uncertain. The CDR3 is made up of 13 amino acids. V lost 3 bases to trimming and J lost 5 bases, with 11 bases between them. The germline gives CDR1 SGHRS, CDR2 YFSETQ. The CDR3 DNA sequence: TGCGCCAGCAGCTCCCTAGGGCAATATGGCTACACCTTC. As protein: CASSSLGQYGYTF.

This clonotype was observed at least ten times. The V call is TRBV30, the J call TRBJ2-1; maybe TRBD2 (7 bases). Trimming left V 3 bases short and J 9 bases short, with 15 bases between. Germline CDR1 and CDR2: GTSNPN and SVGIG (reference sequence). The CDR3 has 13 residues. CDR3 nucleotides: TGTGCCTGGAGGGGGAGGGGGGCAGGTGAGCAGTTCTTC. As protein: CAWRGRGAGEQFF.

The sample holds a few counts of this clonotype. The V gene is TRBV7-9, the J gene TRBJ2-3, with D perhaps TRBD2 (6 bases). V was pared by 5 bases and J by 2 bases, with 17 bases between. The CDR3 length is 16 residues. Germline V lookup: CDR1 SEHNR, CDR2 FQNEAQ (reference sequence). CDR3: CASSPRGGEHTDTQYF. DNA for the CDR3: TGTGCCAGCAGCCCCCGAGGAGGGGAGCACACAGATACGCAGTATTTT.

This clonotype was found many times. The V call is TRBV12-5, the J call TRBJ2-3; D gene uncertain. Deletions cut 6 bases from V and 2 bases from J, with 9 bases between. Germline loops: CDR1 LGHNT, CDR2 FRNRAP. CDR3 size: 13 residues. The CDR3 bases are TGTGCTAGTGGAAGGATTCCCACAGATACGCAGTATTTT. The encoded protein is CASGRIPTDTQYF.

Concerning this clonotype: A read error is possible here, since a much larger clone lies one base away. The V call is TRBV6-4, the J call TRBJ2-1; D is possibly TRBD1 (5 bases). The CDR3 length is 15 residues. V was clipped by 5 bases and J by 0 bases, with 11 bases between them. Germline CDR1 MRHNA, CDR2 SNTAGT. Here the CDR3 DNA reads TGTGCCAGCAGTTTGGACATTGCCTCCTACAATGAGCAGTTCTTC. It translates to CASSLDIASYNEQFF.

By its share, this clonotype is medium-sized. CDR3 nucleotide sequence: TGTGCCAGCTCACCACGAAGAAGCGTGGGTGCCGGGGAGCTGTTTTTT. Its translation is CASSPRRSVGAGELFF. The chain has TRBV18 and TRBJ2-2; D call uncertain. Trimming removed 1 base from V and 6 bases from J, with 15 bases in between. This CDR3 has 16 amino acids. Germline V gives CDR1 KGHSH, CDR2 LQKENI.

Of note for this clonotype: Since a much larger clone is just one base distant, this may be a read error. The J gene is TRBJ1-2, the V gene TRBV6-5; the D gene is possibly TRBD1 (5 bases). The CDR3 contains 14 residues. Germline values: CDR1 MNHEY, CDR2 SVGAGI. Trimming took 4 bases from V and 4 from J, leaving 13 bases between them. CDR3 sequence: CASSWGRLIYGYTF. CDR3 DNA: TGTGCCAGCAGTTGGGGCCGGCTAATCTATGGCTACACCTTC.

The chain combines TRBV25-1 with TRBJ2-1, with D perhaps matching TRBD1 (5 bases). V was pared by 3 bases and J by 4 bases, with 10 bases between. Germline values: CDR1 MGHDK, CDR2 SYGVNS. CDR3 length: 14 residues. CDR3 bases: TGTGCCAGCAGTGACCCGACAGCGTACAATGAGCAGTTCTTC. Translated: CASSDPTAYNEQFF.

This chain connects TRBV6-1 to TRBJ2-2, with TRBD2 matching 11 bases. Unmatched junction bases numbered 5, after V lost 3 bases and J lost 8 bases. CDR3 length: 15 residues. The V gene's germline CDR1 is MNHNS and CDR2 SASEGT. As DNA, the CDR3 is TGTGCCAGCAGTGATAGCGGGGGGGCGCGAGGGGAGCTGTTTTTT. Translated, it gives CASSDSGGARGELFF.